This T cell receptor (beta chain) was sequenced during a study of T-cell reconstitution after alpha-beta-depleted transplantation in children. The study's findings and limits: Hyperexpanded clones declined; after one year, newly produced T cells mostly supplied diversity. Two months or so post-transplant, alpha-beta T cells reportedly derived from several hundred expanded graft clones. Diversity of TCRbeta at day 60 was high in some patients, arising from surviving recipient T cells and thymic progenitors.

TCRbeta library construction was performed incorporating unique molecular identifiers. MiXCR, run by TCRdb on the PCR reads, gives a single entry per CDR3 protein. The sample lists some 120,000 distinct CDR3 sequences, approximately 8.7% occurring once. To note about this clonotype: Its specificity is unknown.

CDR1 is SGHTA, CDR2 FQGNSA, per germline. The CDR3 covers 12 residues. The V gene lost 10 bases and the J gene lost 7 bases, with 16 bases spanning the gap. The chain employs TRBV7-2 and TRBJ1-2; D not certain. The source material was PBMCs, mostly from graft donor cells, sampled 180 days after TCRalphabeta/CD19-depleted stem cell transplant. The receptor comes from a girl under three years old who had a stem cell transplant for combined immunodeficiency, so the T cells may come from the graft donor. Here the CDR3 reads CATLTSGSGYTF. The CDR3, as DNA: TGTGCCACCTTAACAAGCGGGTCTGGCTACACCTTC.